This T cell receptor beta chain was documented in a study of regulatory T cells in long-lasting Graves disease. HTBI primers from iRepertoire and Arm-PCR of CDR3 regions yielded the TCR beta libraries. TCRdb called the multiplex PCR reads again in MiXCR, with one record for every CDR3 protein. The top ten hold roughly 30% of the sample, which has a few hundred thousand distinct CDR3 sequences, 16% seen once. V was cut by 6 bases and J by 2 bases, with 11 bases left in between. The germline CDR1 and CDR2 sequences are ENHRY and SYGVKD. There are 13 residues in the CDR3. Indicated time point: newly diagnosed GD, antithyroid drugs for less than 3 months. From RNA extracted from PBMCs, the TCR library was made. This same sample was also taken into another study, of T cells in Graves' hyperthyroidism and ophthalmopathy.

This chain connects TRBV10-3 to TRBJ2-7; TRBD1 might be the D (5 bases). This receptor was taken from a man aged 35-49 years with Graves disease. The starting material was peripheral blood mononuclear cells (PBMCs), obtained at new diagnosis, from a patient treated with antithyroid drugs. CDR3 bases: TGTGCCATCAGGACGACAGACGCCTACGAGCAGTACTTC. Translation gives CAIRTTDAYEQYF.